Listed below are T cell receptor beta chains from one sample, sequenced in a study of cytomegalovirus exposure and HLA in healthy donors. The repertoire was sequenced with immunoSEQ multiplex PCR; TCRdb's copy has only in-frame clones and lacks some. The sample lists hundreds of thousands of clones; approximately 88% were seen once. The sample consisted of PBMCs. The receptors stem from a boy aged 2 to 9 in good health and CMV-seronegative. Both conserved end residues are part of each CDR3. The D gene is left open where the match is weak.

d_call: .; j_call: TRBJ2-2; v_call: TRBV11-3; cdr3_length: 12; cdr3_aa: CASSLTYGELFF
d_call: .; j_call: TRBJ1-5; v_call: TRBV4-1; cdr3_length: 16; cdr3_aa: CASSPHPQISNQPQHF
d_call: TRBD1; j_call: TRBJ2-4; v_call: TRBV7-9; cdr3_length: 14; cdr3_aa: CASSHDRGRNIQYF
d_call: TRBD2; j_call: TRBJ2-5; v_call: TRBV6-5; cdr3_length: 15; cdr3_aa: CASSYTLAGEETQYF
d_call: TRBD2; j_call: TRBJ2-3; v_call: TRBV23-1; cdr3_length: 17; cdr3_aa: CASSQIPTREYTDTQYF
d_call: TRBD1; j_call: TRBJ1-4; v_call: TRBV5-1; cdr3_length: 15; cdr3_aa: CASSQGQATNEKLFF
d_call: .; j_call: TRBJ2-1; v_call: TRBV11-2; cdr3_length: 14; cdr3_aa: CASGSGLTSNEQFF
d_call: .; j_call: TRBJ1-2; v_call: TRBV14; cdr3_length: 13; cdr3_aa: CASSQIRGEGYTF
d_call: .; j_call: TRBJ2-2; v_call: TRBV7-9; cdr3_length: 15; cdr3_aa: CASSLVLRNTGELFF
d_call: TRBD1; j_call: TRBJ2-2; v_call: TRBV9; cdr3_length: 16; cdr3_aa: CASSVGRGRVTGELFF